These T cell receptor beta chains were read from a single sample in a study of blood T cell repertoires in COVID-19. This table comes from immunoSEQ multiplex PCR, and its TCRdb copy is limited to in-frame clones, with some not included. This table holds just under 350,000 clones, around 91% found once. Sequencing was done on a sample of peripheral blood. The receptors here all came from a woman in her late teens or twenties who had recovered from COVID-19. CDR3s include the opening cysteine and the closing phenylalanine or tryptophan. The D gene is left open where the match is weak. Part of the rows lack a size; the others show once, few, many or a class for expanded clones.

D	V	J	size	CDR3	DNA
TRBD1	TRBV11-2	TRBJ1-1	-	CASSPQGGTEAFF	TGTGCCAGCAGCCCGCAGGGGGGTACTGAAGCTTTCTTT
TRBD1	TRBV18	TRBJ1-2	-	CASSPPGQGRGYTF	TGTGCCAGCTCACCACCGGGACAGGGACGTGGCTACACCTTC
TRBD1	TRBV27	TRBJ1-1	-	CASSRGQGGVNTEAFF	TGTGCCAGCAGTCGGGGACAGGGTGGGGTGAACACTGAAGCTTTCTTT
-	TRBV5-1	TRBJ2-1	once	CASSDPIGESSYNEQFF	TGCGCCAGCAGCGACCCAATCGGGGAGAGCTCCTACAATGAGCAGTTCTTC
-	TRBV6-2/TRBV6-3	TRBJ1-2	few	CASSEDGYGYTF	TGTGCCAGCAGTGAGGATGGCTATGGCTACACCTTC
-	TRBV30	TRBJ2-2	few	CAWGGGSGELFF	TGTGCCTGGGGAGGAGGCTCCGGGGAGCTGTTTTTT
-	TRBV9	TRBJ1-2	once	CASTKNGVDRTYGYTF	TGTGCCAGCACCAAAAATGGGGTGGACAGAACCTATGGCTACACCTTC
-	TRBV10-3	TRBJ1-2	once	CAISDRGELYGYTF	TGTGCCATCAGTGACAGGGGAGAACTTTATGGCTACACCTTC
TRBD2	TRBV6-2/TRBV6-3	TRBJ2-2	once	CASSLRLAGVAGELFF	TGTGCCAGCAGTCTTCGACTAGCGGGAGTCGCCGGGGAGCTGTTTTTT
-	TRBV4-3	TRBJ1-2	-	CASSPRTGLYGYTF	TGCGCCAGCAGCCCAAGGACGGGATTATATGGCTACACCTTC
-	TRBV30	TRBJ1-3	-	CAWSSPTGSGNTIYF	TGTGCCTGGAGTAGTCCTACAGGCTCTGGAAACACCATATATTTT
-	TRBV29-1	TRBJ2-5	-	CSVLRGEETQYF	TGCAGCGTTTTAAGGGGTGAAGAGACCCAGTACTTC
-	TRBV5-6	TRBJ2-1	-	CASSLSSLAYSNEQFF	TGTGCCAGCAGCTTGTCTTCCCTAGCCTATTCGAATGAGCAGTTCTTC
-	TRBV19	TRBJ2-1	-	CASSITELHEQFF	TGTGCCAGTAGTATTACCGAGCTCCATGAGCAGTTCTTC
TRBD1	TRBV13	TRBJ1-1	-	CASSLVGGARTEAFF	TGTGCCAGCAGCTTAGTAGGGGGCGCACGGACTGAAGCTTTCTTT
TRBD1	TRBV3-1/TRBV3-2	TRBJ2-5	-	CASSLGTAIQETQYF	TGTGCCAGCAGCCTCGGGACAGCGATCCAAGAGACCCAGTACTTC
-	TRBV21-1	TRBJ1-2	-	CASSPEGDWNYNYGYTF	TGTGCCAGCAGCCCCGAGGGCGATTGGAACTATAACTATGGCTACACCTTC
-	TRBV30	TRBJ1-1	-	CANLQGTEAFF	TGTGCCAATCTACAGGGCACTGAAGCTTTCTTT
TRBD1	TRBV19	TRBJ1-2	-	CASTARSRGPTGGYGYTF	TGTGCCAGCACCGCCCGGTCTCGGGGTCCGACAGGGGGTTATGGCTACACCTTC
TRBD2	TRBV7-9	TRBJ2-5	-	CASSLVGDYRQETQYF	TGTGCCAGCAGCTTAGTTGGGGACTACCGACAAGAGACCCAGTACTTC
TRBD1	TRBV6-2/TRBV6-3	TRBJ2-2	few	CASSYLGQGATGELFF	TGTGCCAGCAGTTATCTGGGACAGGGTGCGACCGGGGAGCTGTTTTTT
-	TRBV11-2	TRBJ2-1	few	CASSLNWEGDNEQFF	TGTGCCAGCAGCCTAAATTGGGAGGGGGACAATGAGCAGTTCTTC
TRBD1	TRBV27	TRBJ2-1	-	CASSSNRGDNEQFF	TGTGCCAGCAGTTCTAACAGGGGAGACAATGAGCAGTTCTTC